A single TCR beta chain is shown here with its context. The antigen it recognizes is unknown. The cysteine opens and the phenylalanine closes a CDR3 of 13 amino acids. The entry retains the CDR3 DNA only, 39 bases that are in frame from base 1. Based on the germline V gene (reference sequence), the CDR1 and CDR2 sequences are SSHAT and FNYEAQ. Trimming removed 5 bases from V and 6 bases from J, leaving 11 bases between the germline ends. The cohort was made up of several hundred healthy bone marrow donors. At the time of sampling, every cohort member was nominally healthy, though immune exposures that went unrecorded were likely present. The donor was CMV seronegative and was included in the group of a few hundred seronegative cohort members. A peripheral blood sample was collected from each donor, and TCR beta sequencing was performed on peripheral blood mononuclear cells. Genomic DNA was extracted from the blood cell samples with the Qiagen DNeasy Blood Extraction Kit.

This sample was included in a study of cytomegalovirus exposure and HLA in healthy donors (dated by TCRdb to 2015 to 2018). For context, the study as a whole: According to an earlier analysis of a few hundred of the donors, some 180 million T cells yielded 117 million unique TCR beta sequences and about 300 Gb of sequence data. An early release covering roughly 640 HLA-typed donors comprised about 290 gigabases of sequencing data and around 85 million unique TCR sequences. The genetic ancestry cluster associated with self-reported Caucasian donors included around four fifths of the approximately 430 genotyped donors. The aim of the study was to test whether cataloging public T cell receptors could identify signatures of past pathogen exposure. The study used immunosequencing to profile the T cell repertoires of approximately 690 subjects and linked those repertoires to cytomegalovirus serostatus. A separate validation cohort of approximately 120 different subjects was used in addition to the 666-subject first cohort. To predict cytomegalovirus infection status, the study brought together high-throughput TCR immunosequencing, statistical association of individual TCRs with disease status, and machine learning. A later analysis re-examined previously published TCR beta repertoires from roughly 720 donors and added high-resolution HLA genotyping to investigate patterns of TCR occurrence. In the later analysis, no new phenotypic data were used to find candidate immune exposures; instead, reliance was placed on TCR beta sequences and their occurrence across donors. In an earlier analysis of a few hundred of the donors, high-throughput TCR beta sequencing was used to judge whether each TCR beta V gene segment behaved as functional or pseudogenic. Donor age, sex, ethnicity and CMV serostatus were compiled alongside the repertoire data. A later genetic analysis took genome-wide SNP genotypes for about 55% of the roughly 670 donors and used that subset as a discovery cohort. All discovery cohort repertoires had been generated using a single sequencing platform. HLA typing covered class I and class II loci at four-digit resolution. The number of typed donors differed by locus: about 620-630 for A, B, C, DRB1 and DQB1; roughly 510 for DQA1; 606 for DPA1; and roughly 450 for DPB1. Roughly five DR-DQ haplotypes were handled as single units for association and clustering, since linkage in the cohort was strong. Among over 350 genotyped donors of the cohort, an average of roughly 240,000 unique TCR beta nucleotide sequences were sequenced per donor, about a sixth of them non-productive.

Broader findings and caveats from the paper: In this cohort, only TCR beta chains were sequenced, and detectable features were limited by the absence of alpha or paired-chain data. In a later genetic analysis, a missense DCLRE1C variant was associated with V-gene and J-gene trimming of TCR beta chains, and the association was replicated in an independent cohort. Across donors, most TCR sequences were observed very rarely, whereas some public TCRs were present in many individuals. Specific HLA alleles were associated with roughly 16,000 TCR beta sequences at a false discovery rate of 0.05 in a later analysis. Because HLA typing was missing for some donors at each locus, association tests included only the typed subset. Because counts were too low, approximately 18 rarely observed V segments, including chromosome 9 orphons, were excluded from the earlier analysis of about 500 of the donors. In the study, some 160 TCR beta chains were listed as associated with cytomegalovirus. A cluster of highly shared sequence variants was judged likely to be a technical artifact of the sequencing pipeline. A later analysis found that most CMV-associated TCR beta chains appeared HLA-restricted, with HLA associations seemingly driven largely by CMV exposure. When HLA alleles, especially DR and DQ, strongly co-occurred, attributing TCR associations to individual alleles was difficult. According to a later analysis, TCR association rates differed among HLA loci, with DRB1 alleles showing the most associated TCRs and HLA-C alleles showing the fewest. Correlated functional status among segregating V segments might be attributable to linkage disequilibrium, but an unknown experimental factor could not be ruled out. Immune exposure information for the cohort was limited to CMV serostatus. An earlier analysis of around 500 of the donors showed that most TCR beta V segments appeared in productive rearrangements either about 87% or about 30% of the time, which broadly matched IMGT annotations. A further reported finding was that TCR beta sequences accurately predicted the HLA-A and HLA-B alleles for most subjects in the first cohort. A later analysis reported that several top co-occurrence clusters appeared linked to parvovirus B19, influenza, CMV and Epstein-Barr virus. It was suggested by the authors that the approach could potentially be generalized to other disease states and immunological phenotypes. A later genetic analysis reported fewer N-insertions in productive TCRs among donors in an Asian-associated ancestry cluster than the roughly 700-donor mean. In both the original and validation cohorts, the classifier was reported to diagnose cytomegalovirus status with high specificity and sensitivity. Because the 87-base-pair reads could not distinguish some IMGT-functional V segments, including TRBV6-2 and TRBV6-3, those segments were excluded. A later analysis found that HLA-associated TCR beta chains were more clonally expanded and had lower generation probabilities than equally common non-associated chains. Roughly uniform sequencing depth across donors was assumed in presence/absence analyses, although this assumption may not hold. In vitro tests confirmed that a few of the cytomegalovirus-associated TCR beta chains recognize cytomegalovirus antigens.

Receptors were amplified or captured by the immunoSEQ multiplex PCR assay. The multiplex PCR relied on a mix of 60 forward primers for TCR Vbeta segments and 13 reverse primers for TCR Jbeta segments. The CDR3 region of rearranged TCR beta genes was amplified from genomic DNA with a multiplex PCR assay. The amplified TCR beta libraries were sequenced on the Illumina HiSeq System as 87-base-pair reads. As for the original processing: Across the roughly 700 repertoires, a later analysis counted approximately 75 million unique TCR beta chains, roughly 11 million of which were shared by at least two donors. To remove PCR and sequencing errors, raw reads were error-corrected and collapsed into unique sequences using a nearest-neighbor algorithm that merged closely related sequences. To assign V, D and J gene segments, CDR3 sequences were aligned to IMGT reference sequences. Each retained sequence needed at least a six-nucleotide match to both a V gene segment and a J gene segment. Rearrangements were classified as productive when the CDR3 lacked stop codons and remained in frame with V and J, and all other rearrangements were classified as non-productive. CDR3 was defined according to IMGT convention as the region running from the second conserved V-encoded cysteine to the conserved J-encoded phenylalanine. The earlier analysis of some 540 of the donors excluded any sequence lacking an unambiguous match to a single V gene segment. In an earlier analysis of approximately 590 of the donors, V segments were called functional above 56.7% productive rearrangements and were called segregating when the between-donor standard deviation exceeded 5%. A statistical classification framework was built to diagnose cytomegalovirus status from the catalog of TCR beta chain sequences. V and J gene assignment, in a later analysis, came from comparing TCR nucleotide sequences with IMGT/GENE-DB human TR gene sequences. The TCRdist pipeline was used in a later analysis to assign CDR3 sequences and most-parsimonious VDJ recombination scenarios. In a later analysis, each TCR beta chain was defined by its CDR3 amino acid sequence together with its V-gene family, and reads without a unique V-gene family were excluded. A later analysis removed over 500 highly shared, low-generation-probability nucleotide sequences to deal with suspected cross-contamination and a sequencing artifact. A later analysis calculated a clonal expansion index for each public chain from normalized within-repertoire ranks of inferred template counts. In a later analysis, generation probabilities were computed with a VDJ recombination model fitted to out-of-frame rearrangements, and the resulting probabilities were checked against IGoR. Hypergeometric tests were used in a later analysis to score TCR-TCR, TCR-HLA and TCR-CMV co-occurrence, with a repertoire-size bias correction applied to the TCR pairs. In a later analysis, false discovery rates were estimated by permuting HLA or CMV assignments 20 times. In a later analysis, co-occurring TCRs were grouped using DBSCAN, and TCRdist sequence similarity was added for clustering within HLA-allele-positive subsets. For co-occurrence clustering, repertoires with fewer than 30,000 or more than 120,000 public chains were excluded, along with roughly five repertoires with anomalous nucleotide sharing. TCRdb's version of the immuneACCESS table is confined to in-frame rearrangements and falls short of the full clone set. An unresolved V gene accounts for under half of the shortfall where checked; the remainder is of unknown origin. The DNA was the basis for D and trimming; V, J and clone size are from that table. The table held for this sample gives 150,000 to 200,000 clones. Jointly, the top ten make up 2% to 2.5% of the sample.

The V and J genes are TRBV7-7 and TRBJ1-5; the D gene remains uncertain. Sequencing used PBMCs. This TCR came from a man aged 25 to 45 in good health and CMV-seronegative. The CDR3 here reads CASSAKFLQPQHF. At the DNA level, the sequence is TGTGCCAGCAGCGCGAAATTTCTTCAGCCCCAGCATTTT.